A single sample is the source of the 7 T cell receptor beta chains below, sequenced in a study of blood T cell repertoires in COVID-19. TCRdb's copy holds only in-frame clones and misses some; the assay was immunoSEQ multiplex PCR. The sample includes 250,000 to 300,000 clones, roughly 90% of them seen just once. Sequencing used PBMCs or T cells enriched from blood (not recorded which). The receptors were gathered from a woman in her 50s who had been exposed to COVID-19.

The chain is built from TRBV10-3 and TRBJ2-3; 9 bases are a match to TRBD2. Germline V gene sequence: CDR1 ENHRY, CDR2 SYGVKD. The CDR3 consists of 15 residues. J was trimmed by 2 bases and V by 7 bases; bases with no gene match: 7. The CDR3 protein is CAINVGTSTTDTQYF. In nucleotides, the CDR3 is TGTGCCATCAACGTCGGGACTAGCACCACAGATACGCAGTATTTT.

The chain is built from TRBV6-5 and TRBJ1-6, with 7 bases that match TRBD1. Per the germline V gene, CDR1 is MNHEY and CDR2 is SVGAGI. Trimming took 6 bases from V and 7 from J; bases not matched to a gene: 6. CDR3 size: 14 residues. Here the CDR3 DNA reads TGTGCCAGCAGGGCGGGACAGACAAATTCACCCCTCCACTTT. Amino acid sequence: CASRAGQTNSPLHF.

This chain connects TRBV11-3 to TRBJ1-2, with 8 bases lining up with TRBD1. The V segment lost 1 base and the J segment 2 bases; nucleotides outside the gene matches: 3. The V gene's germline CDR1 is SGHNT and CDR2 YENEEA. This CDR3 is 15 amino acids long. CDR3 DNA: TGTGCCAGCAGCTTAGTAAGGACAGGGAACTATGGCTACACCTTC. Residues: CASSLVRTGNYGYTF.

V gene TRBV10-3 combines with J gene TRBJ2-3, with D tentatively TRBD1 (7 bases). This CDR3 has 16 residues. The germline V gene has CDR1 ENHRY and CDR2 SYGVKD. Trimming shortened V by 2 bases and J by 4 bases, and 16 bases separated the two germline ends. CDR3 amino acids: CAISEVFRGEADTQYF. The CDR3 nucleotides are TGTGCCATCAGTGAGGTCTTCAGGGGGGAAGCAGATACGCAGTATTTT.

The chain uses TRBV30 and TRBJ1-2; possibly TRBD1 for D (5 bases). The germline CDR1 and CDR2 sequences are GTSNPN and SVGIG (reference sequence). There are 12 residues in the CDR3. Between the trimmed V and J ends, which lost 5 bases and 8 bases, there was a span of 15 bases. The CDR3 reads CAWGTNTGGYTF. DNA of the CDR3: TGTGCCTGGGGGACTAACACGGGAGGCTACACCTTC.

The chain uses TRBV5-8 and TRBJ2-7; tentatively, D is TRBD2 (5 bases). V lost 4 bases and J 1 base, leaving 18 bases between the germline ends. This CDR3 has 16 residues. The germline V gene encodes CDR1 SGHTS and CDR2 YDEGEE. The CDR3 here is CASSLFRRDYSYEQYF. The DNA of the CDR3 is TGTGCCAGCAGCCTGTTTCGACGGGATTATTCCTACGAGCAGTACTTC.

The gene calls are TRBV10-2 and TRBJ1-4; 7 bases agree with TRBD1. This CDR3 comprises 14 residues. CDR1 and CDR2 (germline): WSHSY, SAAADI. V lost 3 bases, J lost 7 bases, and 5 bases stayed unmatched. DNA for the CDR3: TGCGCCAGCAGTGAAGCAGGGGGAGGTGAAAAACTGTTTTTT. Protein: CASSEAGGGEKLFF.